This T cell receptor beta chain was profiled in a study of Ad26.COV2.S vaccination and SARS-CoV-2 variants. Study-level information: COV1001, an Ad26.COV2.S trial, supplied this vaccine-arm donor.

From germline, CDR1 is SNHLY and CDR2 FYNNEI. The CDR3 runs 17 residues. V shed 3 bases and J shed 6 bases, with 23 bases lying between them. Treatment in this sample: roughly 18 received Ad26.COV2.S at low or high dose, single or two shots; roughly 5 received placebo; per-sample allocation not given. Specimens were obtained on day 63 following the first vaccine or placebo injection. Vaccination used an Ad26 vector expressing Wuhan-strain SARS-CoV-2 spike. This clone was recorded a few times. Antigen: not known. Study outcomes and limitations: Reportedly, spike-specific CD8+ and CD4+ T cell responses achieved substantial breadth once vaccination had taken place.

The repertoire was sequenced with immunoSEQ multiplex PCR; TCRdb's copy has only in-frame clones and lacks some. The table shows some 520,000 clones, with around 88% occurring only once. Source: peripheral blood, taken in a trial of Ad26.COV2.S vaccine versus placebo. The chain couples TRBV2 to TRBJ2-5; D is possibly TRBD1 (5 bases). This sequence was found in a person between 18 and 59 years old who received the Ad26.COV2.S COVID-19 vaccine or a placebo. This CDR3 is CASSDRQGGPGDKTQYF. CDR3 bases: TGTGCCAGCAGTGATCGTCAGGGTGGACCAGGAGATAAGACCCAGTACTTC. Together with reference TRBV2 and TRBJ2-5, the CDR3 gives the full variable domain: EPEVTQTPSHQVTQMGQEVILRCVPISNHLYFYWYRQILGQKVEFLVSFYNNEISEKSEIFDDQFSVERPDGSNFTLKIRSTKLEDSAMYFCASSDRQGGPGDKTQYFGPGTRLLVL.